A single sample is the source of the 24 T cell receptor beta chains below, sequenced in a study of molecular identifiers for immune sequencing clone quantification. TCRdb redid the calling of the PCR reads with MiXCR, one entry per CDR3 protein. The sample has just over 40,000 distinct CDR3 sequences; 24% are singletons. The sequenced material came from naive CD8+ T cells from blood, with Jurkat cell RNA spiked in. The subset is: FACS-sorted CD8+CD4-CCR7+CD45RA+ naive T cells. The source of these receptors is a human donor in good health. Some libraries in this study had Jurkat cell RNA spiked in.

The rearrangement joins TRBV27 to TRBJ2-7; unclear D gene. Germline V gene data show CDR1 as MNHEY and CDR2 as SMNVEV (reference sequence). The CDR3 runs 15 residues. Deletions cut 1 base from V and 1 base from J, with 11 bases between. This CDR3 reads CASSLLGSESYEQYF. The CDR3 bases are TGTGCCAGCAGTTTATTGGGGTCCGAGTCCTACGAGCAGTACTTC.

This clonotype was detected many times. The gene calls are TRBV19 and TRBJ2-5, with a tentative D call TRBD1 (6 bases). V gave up 5 bases and J gave up 2 bases, with 12 bases separating them. CDR1 and CDR2 from the germline V gene are LNHDA and SQIVND (reference sequence). The CDR3 consists of 14 residues. CDR3 coding DNA: TGTGCCAGTAGTCCCTGGACAGATCAAGAGACCCAGTACTTC. As protein: CASSPWTDQETQYF. Together with reference TRBV19 and TRBJ2-5, the CDR3 gives the full variable domain: DGGITQSPKYLFRKEGQNVTLSCEQNLNHDAMYWYRQDPGQGLRLIYYSQIVNDFQKGDIAEGYSVSREKKESFPLTVTSAQKNPTAFYLCASSPWTDQETQYFGPGTRLLVL.

Regarding this clonotype: Given a much more abundant clone one base away, this may be a read error. The chain employs TRBV19 and TRBJ2-1, with 9 positions matching TRBD2. This CDR3 spans 15 amino acids. Germline lookup yields CDR1 LNHDA and CDR2 SQIVND (reference sequence). The CDR3 protein is CANSILAGGPNEQFF. Here the CDR3 DNA reads TGTGCCAATAGTATATTGGCGGGAGGGCCGAATGAGCAGTTCTTC. Filled out from reference TRBV19 and TRBJ2-1, the complete variable domain reads DGGITQSPKYLFRKEGQNVTLSCEQNLNHDAMYWYRQDPGQGLRLIYYSQIVNDFQKGDIAEGYSVSREKKESFPLTVTSAQKNPTAFYLCANSILAGGPNEQFFGPGTRLTVL.

The chain is built from TRBV30 and TRBJ2-3, with 7 bases fitting TRBD2. This CDR3 has 17 residues. V lost 1 base, J lost 2 bases, and 12 bases stayed unmatched. In germline, CDR1 is GTSNPN, CDR2 SVGIG (reference sequence). CDR3 sequence: CAWSGRAGLADTDTQYF. The CDR3 region has the DNA TGTGCCTGGAGTGGACGGGCAGGGCTAGCGGACACAGATACGCAGTATTTT.

There are many counts of this clonotype. This chain links TRBV2 with TRBJ2-3; 7 nucleotides align to TRBD1. The V gene end was trimmed by 2 bases and the J gene end by 2 bases; junction bases not matched to a gene: 7. The CDR3 totals 16 residues. Germline V gene lookup returns CDR1 SNHLY and CDR2 FYNNEI. CDR3 sequence (DNA): TGTGCCAGCAGTGAATTTGCAGGGGGTATCACAGATACGCAGTATTTT. Translation: CASSEFAGGITDTQYF.

This clonotype has at least ten counts. This chain uses TRBV29-1 with TRBJ2-6; the D gene is possibly TRBD1 (5 bases). The germline V and J ends were trimmed by 4 bases and 0 bases, with 10 bases remaining between them. The CDR3 covers 15 residues. In germline, CDR1 is SQVTM, CDR2 ANQGSEA. In DNA form, the CDR3 reads TGCAGCGTTGTGCAGGGCGCCTCTGGGGCCAACGTCCTGACTTTC. Protein product: CSVVQGASGANVLTF.

The CDR3 here is CSAQSARSATDTQYF. DNA of the CDR3: TGCAGTGCTCAGTCGGCTAGGTCTGCCACAGATACGCAGTATTTT. The gene calls are TRBV20-1 and TRBJ2-3; D remains unclear. Germline loops: CDR1 DFQATT, CDR2 SNEGSKA (reference sequence). The CDR3 covers 15 residues. The V and J ends lost 5 bases and 2 bases respectively, with 17 bases between them.

This clonotype appeared many times. The chain uses TRBV6-5 and TRBJ2-5, with TRBD1 as a possible D gene (6 bases). The V end was cut by 7 bases, the J end by 4 bases, with 7 bases between. CDR3 length equals 11 residues. Germline CDR1 and CDR2: MNHEY and SVGAGI. CDR3 DNA: TGTGCCAGCATCAGGGGAGAGACCCAGTACTTC. As protein: CASIRGETQYF.

This clonotype was detected a few times. The CDR3 loop is CASSPQGYYEQYF. The CDR3 coding sequence is TGTGCCAGCAGTCCACAGGGGTACTACGAGCAGTACTTC. The chain combines TRBV27 with TRBJ2-7, with TRBD1 matching 7 bases. With 5 bases clipped from V and 3 bases from J, the junction kept 4 bases outside the gene matches. CDR3 length: 13 amino acids. Germline V gene lookup returns CDR1 MNHEY and CDR2 SMNVEV (reference sequence).

Comments on this clonotype: A read error may be the cause here, since a much bigger clone is one base away. The chain combines TRBV27 with TRBJ1-5, with D perhaps TRBD1 (6 bases). CDR1 is MNHEY and CDR2 is SMNVEV in the germline V gene (reference sequence). The CDR3 length is 13 residues. CDR3 in amino acids: CASSLRGVQPQRF. CDR3 sequence (DNA): TGTGCCAGCAGTTTAAGGGGGGTTCAGCCCCAGCGTTTT.

This clonotype was observed many times. The chain is built from TRBV27 and TRBJ2-3; 10 nucleotides agree with TRBD2. With V trimmed by 0 bases and J by 0 bases, 0 bases remained unmatched. CDR1 is MNHEY and CDR2 is SMNVEV in the germline V gene (reference sequence). This CDR3 region has 16 residues. CDR3 sequence reads: CASSLSTSGSTDTQYF. The CDR3, as DNA: TGTGCCAGCAGTTTATCGACTAGCGGGAGCACAGATACGCAGTATTTT.

Remarks on this clonotype: Being one base from a much bigger clone, this may be a read error. The chain uses TRBV7-6 and TRBJ2-5; 7 bases align to TRBD2. Per the germline V gene, CDR1 is SGHVS and CDR2 is FNYEAQ. This CDR3 contains 17 residues. The DNA for the CDR3 is TGTGCCAGCAGCACGTGGCTCGGGGAGGGGATACAAGAGACCCGGTACTTC. It encodes CASSTWLGEGIQETRYF.

This clonotype was detected ten times or more. V is TRBV28 and J is TRBJ2-7; D ambiguous. Deletions cut 3 bases from V and 7 bases from J, with 19 bases between. CDR3 length equals 15 residues. Germline V gene data show CDR1 as MDHEN and CDR2 as SYDVKM. CDR3 residues: CASSLSRFFVWEQYF. The CDR3 DNA reads TGTGCCAGCAGTTTGTCTCGTTTTTTTGTGTGGGAGCAGTACTTC. The full variable domain, with the rest looked up from reference TRBV28 and TRBJ2-7, is DVKVTQSSRYLVKRTGEKVFLECVQDMDHENMFWYRQDPGLGLRLIYFSYDVKMKEKGDIPEGYSVSREKKERFSLILESASTNQTSMYLCASSLSRFFVWEQYFGPGTRLTVT.

The sample holds many counts of this clonotype. V usage is TRBV6-2 or TRBV6-3 and J usage is TRBJ2-3, with D possibly being TRBD2 (5 bases). This CDR3 is 13 amino acids long. Trimming pared 6 bases from V and 1 base from J, leaving 8 bases between. Per the germline V gene, CDR1 is MNHEY and CDR2 is SVGEGT. The CDR3 reads CASREVGTDTQYF. DNA for the CDR3: TGTGCCAGCAGGGAGGTCGGCACAGATACGCAGTATTTT.

This clonotype was detected ten times or more. A junction end diverges from the germline sequence, so it may reflect a read error. The chain uses TRBV9 and TRBJ2-2; the D gene is possibly TRBD2 (6 bases). Germline V gives CDR1 SGDLS, CDR2 YYNGEE. The length of the CDR3 is 16 residues. Here the CDR3 reads CASSAFDSYNTGGLFF. CDR3 nucleotide sequence: TGTGCCAGCAGCGCTTTCGACAGTTACAATACCGGGGGGCTGTTTTTT.

This clonotype was recorded only once. The CDR3 does not end in the conserved phenylalanine or tryptophan, so this is likely a read error. The chain has TRBV14 and TRBJ2-3; no definite D call. The CDR3 contains 12 residues. In germline, CDR1 is SGHDN, CDR2 FVKESK. Deletions cut 4 bases from V and 2 bases from J, with 4 bases between. The CDR3 bases are TGTGCCAGCAGCCCTTACACAGATACGCAGTATTTA. It yields the protein CASSPYTDTQYL.

This clonotype was seen repeatedly, ten times or more. The chain couples TRBV11-2 to TRBJ2-7; no firm D call. CDR1 SGHAT and CDR2 FQNNGV come from the germline V gene. Trimming shortened V by 4 bases and J by 2 bases, and 0 bases separated the two germline ends. CDR3 length: 10 amino acids. This CDR3 reads CASSSYEQYF. The CDR3 DNA reads as TGTGCCAGCAGCTCCTACGAGCAGTACTTC.

This clonotype was counted ten times or more. The V call is TRBV28, the J call TRBJ1-5, with D uncertain. The germline CDR1 and CDR2 sequences are MDHEN and SYDVKM. The CDR3 is made up of 16 amino acids. Trimming took off 6 bases at V and 1 base at J, with 16 bases between the two ends. The CDR3 sequence: CASSPTLESSNQPQHF. DNA of the CDR3: TGTGCCAGCAGCCCTACCTTGGAATCCAGCAATCAGCCCCAGCATTTT.

This clonotype was picked up a small number of times. The chain carries TRBV7-8 and TRBJ2-1, with D possibly TRBD2 on 5 matching bases. The CDR3 consists of 15 residues. V was cut by 2 bases and J by 4 bases, with 12 bases left in between. CDR1 and CDR2 (germline): SGHVS, FQNEAQ. The CDR3 nucleotides read TGTGCCAGCAGCTTAAGGCTAGCAGAGTACAATGAGCAGTTCTTC. Translated: CASSLRLAEYNEQFF.

This clonotype came up many times. The J gene is TRBJ1-2, the V gene TRBV2, with 9 bases that match TRBD1. From germline, CDR1 is SNHLY and CDR2 FYNNEI. The length of the CDR3 is 13 residues. The V and J ends lost 1 base and 6 bases, in that order; junction bases with no gene match: 0. CDR3 in DNA: TGTGCCAGCAGTGAAGGGACAGGGGATGGCTACACCTTC. Translated, it gives CASSEGTGDGYTF. The complete variable domain, with remaining parts taken from reference TRBV2 and TRBJ1-2, reads EPEVTQTPSHQVTQMGQEVILRCVPISNHLYFYWYRQILGQKVEFLVSFYNNEISEKSEIFDDQFSVERPDGSNFTLKIRSTKLEDSAMYFCASSEGTGDGYTFGSGTRLTVV.

A note on this clonotype: A read error may explain this, as a much larger clone is one base away. The chain has TRBV12-3 or TRBV12-4 and TRBJ2-3, with D unresolved. V lost 2 bases and J lost 8, with 8 bases in between. CDR3 length: 12 residues. The chain's CDR3 is CASSLYTGTQYF. For the CDR3, the DNA is TGTGCCAGCAGTTTATACACCGGTACGCAGTATTTT.

This clonotype was detected many times. The chain carries TRBV9 and TRBJ1-1; 9 nucleotides agree with TRBD1. Germline values: CDR1 SGDLS, CDR2 YYNGEE. V was clipped by 2 bases and J by 5 bases; unmatched bases: 1. The CDR3 loop spans 13 amino acids. The CDR3 here is CASSVTGGTEAFF. Written as DNA, the CDR3 is TGTGCCAGCAGCGTGACAGGGGGAACTGAAGCTTTCTTT. Using reference TRBV9 and TRBJ1-1 for the parts outside the CDR3, the full variable domain is DSGVTQTPKHLITATGQRVTLRCSPRSGDLSVYWYQQSLDQGLQFLIQYYNGEERAKGNILERFSAQQFPDLHSELNLSSLELGDSALYFCASSVTGGTEAFFGQGTRLTVV.

The CDR3 DNA follows: TGCAGCGTTGATGTAGCGACCGGGGAGCTGTTTTTT. Encoded protein: CSVDVATGELFF. The J gene is TRBJ2-2, the V gene TRBV29-1, with D possibly TRBD2 on 5 matching bases. The germline V gene encodes CDR1 SQVTM and CDR2 ANQGSEA. V was trimmed by 3 bases and J by 5 bases, leaving 7 bases between them. CDR3 length: 12 amino acids.

This clonotype was detected ten times or more. J is TRBJ2-5 and V is TRBV5-5; D may be TRBD1 (5 bases). The CDR3 runs to 13 residues. The ends were cut back, 4 bases at V and 5 bases at J, with 12 bases in the middle. Germline V CDR1 and CDR2: SGHKS, YYEKEE (reference sequence). The CDR3 nucleotides read TGTGCCAGCAGCGGGGATAGGGGTGAGACCCAGTACTTC. The encoded protein is CASSGDRGETQYF. Drawing the rest from reference TRBV5-5 and TRBJ2-5, the complete variable domain is DAGVTQSPTHLIKTRGQQVTLRCSPISGHKSVSWYQQVLGQGPQFIFQYYEKEERGRGNFPDRFSARQFPNYSSELNVNALLLGDSALYLCASSGDRGETQYFGPGTRLLVL.